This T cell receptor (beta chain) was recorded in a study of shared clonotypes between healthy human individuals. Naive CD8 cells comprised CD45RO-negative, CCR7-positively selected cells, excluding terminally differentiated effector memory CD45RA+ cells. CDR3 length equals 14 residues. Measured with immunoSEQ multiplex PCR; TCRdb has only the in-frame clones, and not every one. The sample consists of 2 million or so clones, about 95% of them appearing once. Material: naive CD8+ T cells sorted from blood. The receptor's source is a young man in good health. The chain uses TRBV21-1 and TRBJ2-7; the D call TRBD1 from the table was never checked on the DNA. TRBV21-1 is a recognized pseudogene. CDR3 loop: CASSNWQVCYEQYF. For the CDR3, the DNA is TGTGCCAGCAGCAATTGGCAGGTTTGCTACGAGCAGTACTTC.